The source of this T cell receptor beta chain is a study of blood T cell repertoires in COVID-19. Overall study: The analysed material was cDNA or gDNA that came from T cells, B-cell-depleted T cells, or PBMCs.

As originally analysed: Using reference gene primer amplification, nucleated cell counts were estimated. Produced via immunoSEQ multiplex PCR; TCRdb's table is partial and in-frame only. V and J calls and clone size are given by that table; D and trimming were obtained from the DNA. The sample lists roughly 500,000 clones, approximately 92% occurring once. The germline V and J ends were trimmed by 7 bases and 10 bases, with 18 bases remaining between them. This CDR3 comprises 13 residues. The germline gives CDR1 KGHDR, CDR2 SFDVKD. The chain links TRBV24-1 to TRBJ1-1; a weak D match, TRBD1 (6 bases). The receptor was isolated from a man between 18 and 35 years old with COVID-19, enrolled during active disease. The sequenced sample was peripheral blood. The CDR3, as DNA: TGTGCCACCAGGGAGATGAGGGGGGGGCGAGCTTTCTTT. It encodes CATREMRGGRAFF.